The rows below give T cell receptor beta chains drawn from one sample of a study of blood T cell repertoires in COVID-19. Sequencing used immunoSEQ multiplex PCR; TCRdb keeps in-frame clones, though not all of them. Among 99,000 or so clones, roughly 80% were seen once, and the ten largest hold about 5%. The sequenced sample consisted of peripheral blood. These receptors came from a man aged 55 to 69 with acute or convalescent COVID-19. Both conserved end residues are part of each CDR3. D genes are given only for firm matches. Clone size is given for some rows only: seen once, a few or many times, or a class if the clone is expanded.

>TRBV4-2|TRBJ1-1|.|few
CASRTTWGVVNTEAFF
TGTGCCAGCAGGACCACTTGGGGAGTCGTAAACACTGAAGCTTTCTTT
>TRBV25-1|TRBJ1-2|.|.
CASSDPNTNYGYTF
TGTGCCAGCAGTGATCCAAACACCAACTATGGCTACACCTTC
>TRBV28|TRBJ2-1|.|.
CASSRGGNEQFF
TGTGCCAGCAGTCGAGGGGGTAATGAGCAGTTCTTC
>TRBV5-4|TRBJ1-4|TRBD1|.
CASSFSQGAANEKLFF
TGTGCCAGCAGTTTCTCGCAGGGGGCGGCTAATGAAAAACTGTTTTTT
>TRBV9|TRBJ2-7|.|.
CASSVGPTGSYEQYF
TGTGCCAGCAGCGTAGGCCCAACAGGATCCTACGAGCAGTACTTC
>TRBV28|TRBJ1-2|TRBD1|.
CASSYKSRGRDGYTF
TGTGCCAGCAGTTATAAAAGCAGGGGGCGTGATGGCTACACCTTC
>TRBV27|TRBJ1-2|TRBD1|.
CASSLSIQTGGDYGYTF
TGTGCCAGCAGTTTATCGATCCAGACAGGGGGTGACTATGGCTACACCTTC
>TRBV6-5|TRBJ2-7|TRBD2|.
CASGTSGSYEQYF
TGTGCCAGCGGGACTAGCGGATCCTACGAGCAGTACTTC
>TRBV4-1|TRBJ2-2|.|.
CASSQITRGTGELFF
TGCGCCAGCAGCCAGATTACTAGAGGGACCGGGGAGCTGTTTTTT
>TRBV5-6|TRBJ2-3|TRBD1|few
CASRPYRGRTDTQYF
TGTGCCAGCAGACCATACAGGGGGCGTACAGATACGCAGTATTTT
>TRBV3-1/TRBV3-2|TRBJ2-7|.|.
CASSQDTGFRYEQYF
TGTGCCAGCAGCCAAGATACAGGATTCCGCTACGAGCAGTACTTC
>TRBV27|TRBJ1-2|TRBD1|.
CASRPSGGEGYTF
TGTGCCAGCAGACCATCAGGGGGTGAGGGCTACACCTTC
>TRBV5-1|TRBJ1-5|.|few
CASSLAVGSQPQHF
TGCGCCAGCAGCTTGGCCGTGGGGAGCCAGCCCCAGCATTTT
>TRBV10-3|TRBJ2-7|.|.
CAISGTIQGPSYEQYF
TGTGCCATCAGTGGAACGATACAGGGCCCCTCCTACGAGCAGTACTTC
>TRBV7-2|TRBJ1-5|TRBD1|few
CASTRDSFPPQHF
TGTGCCAGCACAAGGGACAGTTTCCCGCCCCAGCATTTT
>TRBV5-1|TRBJ2-1|.|.
CASNLRLGDEQFF
TGCGCCAGCAACCTGAGGTTAGGGGATGAGCAGTTCTTC
>TRBV2|TRBJ2-5|.|.
CASSPKTVQETQYF
TGTGCCAGCAGTCCAAAGACTGTCCAAGAGACCCAGTACTTC
>TRBV5-8|TRBJ1-4|.|.
CASSLPGVNEKLFF
TGTGCCAGCAGCTTACCAGGGGTTAATGAAAAACTGTTTTTT
>TRBV11-3|TRBJ1-6|.|.
CASSLGRQANYNSPLHF
TGTGCCAGCAGCTTAGGAAGACAGGCGAACTATAATTCACCCCTCCACTTT
>TRBV7-2|TRBJ2-2|.|.
CASSSDRNTGELFF
TGTGCCAGCAGCTCGGACAGGAACACCGGGGAGCTGTTTTTT
>TRBV10-1|TRBJ2-2|.|few
CASSDGGQSNTGELFF
TGCGCCAGCAGTGACGGCGGGCAGTCGAACACCGGGGAGCTGTTTTTT
>TRBV7-2|TRBJ2-1|.|.
CASSGGTAYNEQFF
TGTGCCAGCAGCGGCGGGACAGCTTACAATGAGCAGTTCTTC
>TRBV3-1/TRBV3-2|TRBJ2-7|TRBD1|.
CASSARTPGQSSYEQYF
TGTGCCAGCAGCGCCCGTACTCCGGGACAGAGCTCCTACGAGCAGTACTTC
>TRBV5-4|TRBJ1-6|.|few
CASSPRERLLNSPLHF
TGTGCCAGCAGCCCTAGGGAGCGTCTCCTGAACTCACCCCTCCACTTT
>TRBV2|TRBJ2-5|TRBD2|.
CASSRTSEAETQYF
TGTGCCAGCAGTAGGACTAGCGAGGCAGAGACCCAGTACTTC
>TRBV18|TRBJ2-3|TRBD2|.
CASSQGLAGYTDTQYF
TGTGCCAGCTCACAGGGACTAGCGGGATATACAGATACGCAGTATTTT
>TRBV4-3|TRBJ1-5|TRBD1|few
CASSQELRTGGQPQHF
TGCGCCAGCAGCCAAGAATTAAGAACAGGGGGACAGCCCCAGCATTTT
>TRBV5-1|TRBJ2-3|.|few
CASSLQGFTDTQYF
TGCGCCAGCAGCTTACAGGGATTCACAGATACGCAGTATTTT
>TRBV27|TRBJ2-2|.|.
CASSFQGLTGELFF
TGTGCCAGCAGTTTTCAGGGGTTGACCGGGGAGCTGTTTTTT
>TRBV30|TRBJ1-4|.|once
CAWRGANLEKLFF
TGTGCCTGGAGGGGGGCGAATTTAGAAAAACTGTTTTTT
>TRBV4-1|TRBJ2-5|TRBD1|.
CASSQDGGVSGQGQETQYF
TGCGCCAGCAGCCAAGATGGGGGCGTGTCCGGACAGGGACAAGAGACCCAGTACTTC
>TRBV7-9|TRBJ2-7|.|.
CASSLLVGSSYEQYF
TGTGCCAGCAGCTTACTCGTTGGGAGCTCCTACGAGCAGTACTTC
>TRBV11-3|TRBJ2-7|.|.
CASEPGGRIFSYEQYF
TGTGCCAGCGAACCCGGAGGGCGCATCTTCTCCTACGAGCAGTACTTC
>TRBV29-1|TRBJ2-3|.|.
CSVAAGYSTDTQYF
TGCAGCGTTGCTGCAGGATATAGCACAGATACGCAGTATTTT
>TRBV28|TRBJ2-5|TRBD1|.
CASSGGTGAGETQYF
TGTGCCAGCAGCGGCGGGACAGGGGCGGGAGAGACCCAGTACTTC
>TRBV7-9|TRBJ1-1|TRBD1|.
CASSPGQGLGTEAFF
TGTGCCAGCAGCCCCGGACAGGGTTTGGGCACTGAAGCTTTCTTT
>TRBV10-3|TRBJ1-3|.|few
CAISASRTGNTIYF
TGTGCCATCAGTGCAAGCAGGACTGGAAACACCATATATTTT